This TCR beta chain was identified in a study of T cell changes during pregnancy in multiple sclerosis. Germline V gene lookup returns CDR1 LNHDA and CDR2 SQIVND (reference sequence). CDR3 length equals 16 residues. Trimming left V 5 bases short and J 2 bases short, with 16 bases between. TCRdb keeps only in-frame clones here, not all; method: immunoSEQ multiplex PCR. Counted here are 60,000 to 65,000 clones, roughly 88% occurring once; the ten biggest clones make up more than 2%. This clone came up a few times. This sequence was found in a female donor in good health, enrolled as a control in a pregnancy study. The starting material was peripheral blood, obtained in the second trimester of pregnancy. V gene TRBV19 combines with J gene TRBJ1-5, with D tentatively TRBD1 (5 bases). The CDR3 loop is CASSLQPGSGNQPQHF. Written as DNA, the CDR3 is TGTGCCAGTAGTCTTCAGCCAGGGTCTGGCAATCAGCCCCAGCATTTT.